The rows below give T cell receptor beta chains drawn from one sample of a study of blood T cells in healthy people across ages. A single record per CDR3 protein comes from TCRdb applying MiXCR to the 5' RACE reads. The sample consists of more than 650,000 distinct CDR3 sequences, 20% to 25% of them appearing once. The sample consisted of blood. These receptors originate from a man between 65 and 79 years old in good health. CDR3s include the opening cysteine and the closing phenylalanine or tryptophan. A D gene is named only where the DNA matches it firmly. Part of the rows lack a size; the others show once, few, many or a class for expanded clones.

d_call	v_call	j_call	clone_size	cdr3_aa	cdr3_nt
TRBD2	TRBV27	TRBJ2-5	.	CASAWRGGVWETQYF	TGTGCCAGCGCCTGGCGGGGGGGCGTTTGGGAGACCCAGTACTTC
TRBD1	TRBV12-3/TRBV12-4	TRBJ1-2	few	CASSRPSTGKGYGYTF	TGTGCCAGCAGTCGACCCTCGACAGGGAAGGGCTATGGCTACACCTTC
.	TRBV6-5	TRBJ2-1	.	CASSSSSGTGNEQFF	TGTGCCAGCAGTTCGTCTAGCGGAACAGGGAATGAGCAGTTCTTC
.	TRBV28	TRBJ2-5	few	CASSSAGSISTQYF	TGTGCCAGCAGTTCCGCCGGGTCAATCTCCACCCAGTACTTC
.	TRBV12-3/TRBV12-4	TRBJ2-7	.	CASSPAQATTYEQYF	TGTGCCAGCAGTCCGGCACAGGCCACTACCTACGAGCAGTACTTC
TRBD2	TRBV29-1	TRBJ2-5	few	CSVDPAGIQETQYF	TGCAGCGTTGATCCAGCGGGGATCCAAGAGACCCAGTACTTC
.	TRBV9	TRBJ2-1	few	CASSVGIGRTYNEQFF	TGTGCCAGCAGCGTAGGGATCGGGAGAACCTACAATGAGCAGTTCTTC
.	TRBV7-9	TRBJ2-3	many	CASSLVGGMWETDTQYF	TGTGCCAGCAGCTTAGTCGGTGGCATGTGGGAGACAGATACGCAGTATTTT
TRBD2	TRBV7-2	TRBJ2-5	few	CASKGSGVIGETQYF	TGTGCCAGCAAGGGTAGCGGGGTGATCGGCGAGACCCAGTACTTC
TRBD1	TRBV2	TRBJ2-3	few	CASRMDRGRSDTQYF	TGTGCCAGCAGGATGGACAGGGGGCGGTCAGATACGCAGTATTTT
.	TRBV7-3	TRBJ1-1	few	CASSQRDRNTEAFF	TGTGCCAGCAGCCAACGGGACCGGAACACTGAAGCTTTCTTT
.	TRBV20-1	TRBJ2-7	.	CSVPARLTLLYEQYF	TGCAGTGTACCTGCCCGGCTGACCCTATTATACGAGCAGTACTTC
.	TRBV5-1	TRBJ2-7	.	CASSLSVPSTREQYF	TGCGCCAGCAGCTTGTCCGTGCCGTCGACGCGGGAGCAGTACTTC
TRBD2	TRBV12-3/TRBV12-4	TRBJ2-3	.	CASSLRATSGGAEDTQYF	TGTGCCAGCAGTTTAAGAGCGACTAGCGGGGGGGCTGAAGATACGCAGTATTTT
TRBD1	TRBV29-1	TRBJ2-5	few	CSVVLQGVVQETQYF	TGCAGCGTTGTTCTTCAGGGGGTGGTCCAAGAGACCCAGTACTTC
.	TRBV20-1	TRBJ2-7	many	CSARDLGTVYEQYF	TGCAGTGCTAGAGATCTGGGAACAGTCTACGAGCAGTACTTC
TRBD2	TRBV7-9	TRBJ2-7	few	CASSLRGGFREQYF	TGTGCCAGCAGCTTAAGGGGAGGGTTTCGGGAGCAGTACTTC
TRBD1	TRBV5-5	TRBJ2-5	few	CASCWTGGAETQYF	TGTGCCAGCTGTTGGACAGGGGGCGCAGAGACCCAGTACTTC
.	TRBV5-1	TRBJ2-7	.	CASSSGTSYEQYF	TGCGCCAGCAGCTCCGGAACCTCCTACGAGCAGTACTTC
TRBD2	TRBV14	TRBJ2-3	.	CASSQDPRGLGATDTQYF	TGTGCCAGCAGCCAAGATCCCCGGGGACTAGGGGCCACAGATACGCAGTATTTT
.	TRBV20-1	TRBJ1-5	.	CSARDRIPGASNQPQHF	TGCAGTGCTAGAGATCGGATCCCTGGGGCTAGCAATCAGCCCCAGCATTTT
.	TRBV5-6	TRBJ2-7	.	CASSTDRYEQYF	TGTGCCAGCAGCACAGACCGCTACGAGCAGTACTTC
.	TRBV20-1	TRBJ1-4	.	CSARTTTNEKLFF	TGCAGTGCAAGAACGACGACTAATGAAAAACTGTTTTTT
TRBD1	TRBV7-2	TRBJ1-5	few	CASSEGQGLPQPQHF	TGTGCCAGCAGCGAGGGACAGGGCCTCCCCCAGCCCCAGCATTTT
TRBD2	TRBV2	TRBJ2-3	few	CASRRESDTQYF	TGTGCCAGCAGGCGGGAGTCAGATACGCAGTATTTT
.	TRBV20-1	TRBJ1-2	few	CSAREGQQVNYGYTF	TGCAGTGCTAGAGAGGGACAACAGGTTAACTATGGCTACACCTTC
.	TRBV6-1	TRBJ1-1	few	CASTASGVNTEAFF	TGTGCCAGCACCGCCTCTGGGGTGAACACTGAAGCTTTCTTT
TRBD2	TRBV24-1	TRBJ2-5	.	CATSDPSGRDQETQYF	TGTGCCACCAGTGACCCAAGCGGGAGGGATCAAGAGACCCAGTACTTC
TRBD2	TRBV20-1	TRBJ2-7	.	CSAPVTSGVVYEQYF	TGCAGTGCTCCCGTAACTAGCGGTGTGGTATACGAGCAGTACTTC
.	TRBV9	TRBJ2-1	.	CASSVEGQPNNEQFF	TGTGCCAGCAGCGTAGAAGGACAACCGAACAATGAGCAGTTCTTC
.	TRBV5-1	TRBJ2-5	.	CASSFGLFQETRYF	TGCGCCAGCAGCTTCGGACTGTTCCAAGAGACCCGGTACTTC
.	TRBV29-1	TRBJ1-1	.	CSVTPGPPGTEAFF	TGCAGCGTGACCCCGGGGCCTCCGGGGACTGAAGCTTTCTTT
.	TRBV2	TRBJ2-5	few	CASSRVQRQETQYF	TGTGCCAGCAGCAGGGTGCAACGCCAAGAGACCCAGTACTTC
.	TRBV2	TRBJ2-5	few	CASSEGSTQTQYF	TGTGCCAGCAGTGAGGGGAGCACGCAGACCCAGTACTTC
.	TRBV5-1	TRBJ2-6	.	CTSTGRQSGANVLTF	TGCACCAGCACCGGACGGCAATCTGGGGCCAACGTCCTGACTTTC
.	TRBV25-1	TRBJ2-5	.	CASSGPRTAQETQYF	TGTGCCAGCAGTGGACCCCGGACCGCTCAAGAGACCCAGTACTTC
.	TRBV5-6	TRBJ2-3	few	CASSLYSDRGTQGTDTQYF	TGTGCCAGCAGCTTGTATTCGGACAGAGGGACTCAAGGCACAGATACGCAGTATTTT
.	TRBV7-2	TRBJ2-5	.	CAGSSRDSRGPQETHYF	TGTGCCGGCAGCTCCCGGGATTCAAGAGGCCCACAAGAGACCCACTACTTC
.	TRBV5-5	TRBJ2-7	.	CASSKIGNIYEQYF	TGTGCCAGCAGCAAGATAGGGAATATCTACGAGCAGTACTTC
.	TRBV7-9	TRBJ2-5	many	CASSSQRGTQYF	TGTGCCAGCAGCTCCCAGCGTGGGACCCAGTACTTC
.	TRBV6-5	TRBJ1-2	few	CASSQPGRNYGYTF	TGTGCCAGCAGCCAACCGGGACGGAACTATGGCTACACCTTC
.	TRBV2	TRBJ1-5	few	CASSLVSVRAQPQHF	TGTGCCAGCAGTCTGGTGTCGGTTCGGGCTCAGCCCCAGCATTTT